The T cell receptor beta chain described here comes from a study of T cell responses to AZD1222 COVID-19 vaccine. Overall study findings and caveats: Regions 160-218 and 743-854 held dominance among vaccine-associated CD4 TCRs, which spanned spike. Nearly half of unique spike-specific TCRs reportedly avoided B.1.351 and B.1.1.7 mutated regions. Spike-specific TCR breadth and depth rose after two AZD1222 doses.

Method: immunoSEQ multiplex PCR; TCRdb's copy keeps in-frame clones and lacks some. The table records 120,000 or so clones, roughly 88% of them present only once. A note on this clone: What it binds is unknown.

Germline loops: CDR1 MGHDK, CDR2 SYGVNS. V lost 1 base to trimming and J lost 6 bases, with 4 bases between them. There are 12 residues in the CDR3. Sequencing used peripheral blood, obtained on day 0 of MenACWY control vaccination. This rearrangement joins TRBV25-1 to TRBJ2-1; D gene ambiguous. This clonotype originated in an adult in good health. The CDR3 sequence is CASSEWSNEQFF. For the CDR3, the DNA is TGTGCCAGCAGTGAATGGAGCAATGAGCAGTTCTTC.